The following is a T cell receptor beta chain sequence with its context. Its antigen remains unidentified. Base quality data are lacking; no much larger clone is found one base away. This sample is part of a study of shared T cell receptors in the human thymus (dated by TCRdb to about 2021). As for the study more broadly: The study investigated the way shared, self-reactive T-cell receptor alpha chains are produced in the human thymus.

Libraries came from the immunoSEQ multiplex PCR assay. In TCRdb, the immuneACCESS table is reduced to in-frame sequences with V and J assigned. These tables do not hold every clone; where another copy was compared, an unresolved V gene accounts for under half, and the others remain unexplained. The sample table records 700,000 to 750,000 clones; 70% to 90% of these occur just once. Of the sample, around 0.01% falls within the top ten clones. The CDR3, from cysteine to phenylalanine, totals 16 residues. The only DNA kept is the CDR3, 48 bases in frame from the first base. Sequences MDHEN (CDR1) and SYDVKM (CDR2) are obtained from the germline V gene. A distance of 23 bases separates the germline ends of V and J, which lose 6 bases and 6 bases respectively. These data also featured in a second study, about human thymus T cells. According to the second study: Immunologically healthy infants undergoing open corrective cardiac surgery for congenital heart defects in Finland were used as donors. The thymus tissue came from surgical resects taken out during corrective cardiac surgery. Usage of V and J gene segments appeared to be biased in both the thymic and the peripheral blood repertoires. According to the related research, thymic TCR repertoires were highly overlapping among unrelated individuals. The study described the TCR alpha and beta repertoires in fewer than 10 infant thymus samples and a few matching peripheral blood samples. The infant donors were about 7 to 244 days old, and the cohort included several males and a couple of females. After being mechanically released from the tissue, thymocytes were kept at -70 degrees C in pellets of about 10-33 million cells. Genomic DNA was extracted from frozen cell pellets with a QIAsymphony instrument. The immunoSEQ multiplex PCR assay was used to amplify the TCRB and TCRAD loci from a standardized amount of quality-controlled genomic DNA. The V(D)J region was spanned by amplicons of a length sufficient to cover the CDR3 and to identify V and J genes. Through the commercial immunoSEQ service, the amplicons were sequenced on an Illumina platform. Corrections for primer bias and sequencing errors followed previously described methods, while TCRAD and TCRB definitions were based on the IMGT database. Repertoires were analysed with immunoSEQ Analyzer 3.0 and VDJTools, covering basic statistics, V/J segment usage, diversity estimates, rarefaction and pairwise overlap. Chao1, ChaoE, Efron-Thisted, Shannon and inverse Simpson indices were used to estimate diversity, which was also estimated on datasets down-sampled to the smallest sample. For repertoire overlap, CDR3 nucleotide sequence, V gene and J gene had to match strictly, and clustering was done by Jaccard-based multidimensional scaling. On average, roughly 810,000 unique TCRB clonotypes were obtained from thymus samples, compared with 75,000 to 90,000 from blood samples.

The sample taken for sequencing was thymocytes. The clonotype was recovered from a girl under three years old with a congenital heart defect. Donor details come from another sample of the same person, matched by shared clones. This receptor chain uses TRBV28 and TRBJ1-2; TRBD1 is a possible D gene, resting on 6 matching bases. CDR3 reads: CASRFLRWGLGDGYTF. The DNA is TGTGCCAGCAGGTTCCTGAGGTGGGGGCTGGGAGATGGCTACACCTTC.